This T cell receptor beta chain was recovered during a study of CD8+ T cells in alopecia areata. Background on the study: Oral tofacitinib (5 to 10 mg twice daily) was administered to treated patients. General study results and limits: Higher clonality and more expanded CD8+ clones appeared in lesional than normal scalp.

Germline CDR1 SGHAT, CDR2 FQNNGV. The CDR3 loop spans 14 amino acids. On this clone: Its specificity is unknown. At one end, the junction sequence differs from germline, possibly due to a read error.

It was cDNA, reverse transcribed from extracted RNA, that served as the sequencing template. Method: immunoSEQ multiplex PCR; TCRdb's copy keeps in-frame clones and lacks some. The sample lists 150,000 to 200,000 clones; 50% to 75% were seen once. It was from alopecia areata patients that lesional scalp punch biopsies and peripheral blood were collected. The chain couples TRBV11-2 to TRBJ2-5, with D hard to call. This specimen consisted of CD4+ T cells sorted from blood, obtained at week 0. This TCR came from a human donor with alopecia areata. The CDR3 loop reads CASSLELRQGTQYF. The DNA for the CDR3 is TGTGCCAGCAGCTTAGAACTACGTCAAGGGACCCAGTACTTC.